This TCR beta chain is drawn from a study of OX40 agonist ivuxolimab in advanced cancers. The study's findings and limits: Low normalized T-cell clonal expansion also characterized some of the nonresponders. By week 6 at 0.1 to 3.0 mg/kg, blood CD4+ and CD8+ T cells had expanded clonally. With doses of 0.1-3.0 mg/kg, partial responders showed among the lowest clonal expansion.

This CDR3 has 14 amino acids. V lost 2 bases and J lost 4, with 14 bases in between. Germline lookup yields CDR1 GTSNPN and CDR2 SVGIG (reference sequence). Concerning this clone itself: Its antigen is not identified.

Sequencing was performed with immunoSEQ multiplex PCR; in TCRdb, only in-frame clones are kept and a portion is missing. Of approximately 70,000 clones listed, around 86% are singletons. This TCR came from an adult with an advanced solid tumor such as melanoma, head and neck, liver or kidney cancer. The chain recombines TRBV30 with TRBJ1-1; D is uncertain. Sequenced here: CD4+ or CD8+ T cells sorted from blood, sampled in a trial of the OX40 agonist ivuxolimab. The chain's CDR3 is CAWSQTEYSTEAFF. CDR3 nucleotide sequence: TGTGCCTGGAGTCAAACAGAGTATAGCACTGAAGCTTTCTTT.